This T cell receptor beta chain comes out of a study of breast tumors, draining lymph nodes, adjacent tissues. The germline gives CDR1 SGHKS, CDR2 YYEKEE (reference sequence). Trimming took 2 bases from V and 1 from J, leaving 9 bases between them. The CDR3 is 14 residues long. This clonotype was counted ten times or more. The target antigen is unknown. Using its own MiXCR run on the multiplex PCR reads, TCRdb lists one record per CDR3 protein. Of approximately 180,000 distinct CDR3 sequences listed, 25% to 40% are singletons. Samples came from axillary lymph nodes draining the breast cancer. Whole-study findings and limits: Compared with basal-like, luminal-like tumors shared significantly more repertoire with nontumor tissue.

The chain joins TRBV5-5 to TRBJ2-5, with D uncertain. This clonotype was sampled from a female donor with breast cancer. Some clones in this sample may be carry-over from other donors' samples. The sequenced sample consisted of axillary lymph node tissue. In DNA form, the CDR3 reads TGTGCCAGCAGCTTATTCAGATCCCAAGAGACCCAGTACTTC. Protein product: CASSLFRSQETQYF.